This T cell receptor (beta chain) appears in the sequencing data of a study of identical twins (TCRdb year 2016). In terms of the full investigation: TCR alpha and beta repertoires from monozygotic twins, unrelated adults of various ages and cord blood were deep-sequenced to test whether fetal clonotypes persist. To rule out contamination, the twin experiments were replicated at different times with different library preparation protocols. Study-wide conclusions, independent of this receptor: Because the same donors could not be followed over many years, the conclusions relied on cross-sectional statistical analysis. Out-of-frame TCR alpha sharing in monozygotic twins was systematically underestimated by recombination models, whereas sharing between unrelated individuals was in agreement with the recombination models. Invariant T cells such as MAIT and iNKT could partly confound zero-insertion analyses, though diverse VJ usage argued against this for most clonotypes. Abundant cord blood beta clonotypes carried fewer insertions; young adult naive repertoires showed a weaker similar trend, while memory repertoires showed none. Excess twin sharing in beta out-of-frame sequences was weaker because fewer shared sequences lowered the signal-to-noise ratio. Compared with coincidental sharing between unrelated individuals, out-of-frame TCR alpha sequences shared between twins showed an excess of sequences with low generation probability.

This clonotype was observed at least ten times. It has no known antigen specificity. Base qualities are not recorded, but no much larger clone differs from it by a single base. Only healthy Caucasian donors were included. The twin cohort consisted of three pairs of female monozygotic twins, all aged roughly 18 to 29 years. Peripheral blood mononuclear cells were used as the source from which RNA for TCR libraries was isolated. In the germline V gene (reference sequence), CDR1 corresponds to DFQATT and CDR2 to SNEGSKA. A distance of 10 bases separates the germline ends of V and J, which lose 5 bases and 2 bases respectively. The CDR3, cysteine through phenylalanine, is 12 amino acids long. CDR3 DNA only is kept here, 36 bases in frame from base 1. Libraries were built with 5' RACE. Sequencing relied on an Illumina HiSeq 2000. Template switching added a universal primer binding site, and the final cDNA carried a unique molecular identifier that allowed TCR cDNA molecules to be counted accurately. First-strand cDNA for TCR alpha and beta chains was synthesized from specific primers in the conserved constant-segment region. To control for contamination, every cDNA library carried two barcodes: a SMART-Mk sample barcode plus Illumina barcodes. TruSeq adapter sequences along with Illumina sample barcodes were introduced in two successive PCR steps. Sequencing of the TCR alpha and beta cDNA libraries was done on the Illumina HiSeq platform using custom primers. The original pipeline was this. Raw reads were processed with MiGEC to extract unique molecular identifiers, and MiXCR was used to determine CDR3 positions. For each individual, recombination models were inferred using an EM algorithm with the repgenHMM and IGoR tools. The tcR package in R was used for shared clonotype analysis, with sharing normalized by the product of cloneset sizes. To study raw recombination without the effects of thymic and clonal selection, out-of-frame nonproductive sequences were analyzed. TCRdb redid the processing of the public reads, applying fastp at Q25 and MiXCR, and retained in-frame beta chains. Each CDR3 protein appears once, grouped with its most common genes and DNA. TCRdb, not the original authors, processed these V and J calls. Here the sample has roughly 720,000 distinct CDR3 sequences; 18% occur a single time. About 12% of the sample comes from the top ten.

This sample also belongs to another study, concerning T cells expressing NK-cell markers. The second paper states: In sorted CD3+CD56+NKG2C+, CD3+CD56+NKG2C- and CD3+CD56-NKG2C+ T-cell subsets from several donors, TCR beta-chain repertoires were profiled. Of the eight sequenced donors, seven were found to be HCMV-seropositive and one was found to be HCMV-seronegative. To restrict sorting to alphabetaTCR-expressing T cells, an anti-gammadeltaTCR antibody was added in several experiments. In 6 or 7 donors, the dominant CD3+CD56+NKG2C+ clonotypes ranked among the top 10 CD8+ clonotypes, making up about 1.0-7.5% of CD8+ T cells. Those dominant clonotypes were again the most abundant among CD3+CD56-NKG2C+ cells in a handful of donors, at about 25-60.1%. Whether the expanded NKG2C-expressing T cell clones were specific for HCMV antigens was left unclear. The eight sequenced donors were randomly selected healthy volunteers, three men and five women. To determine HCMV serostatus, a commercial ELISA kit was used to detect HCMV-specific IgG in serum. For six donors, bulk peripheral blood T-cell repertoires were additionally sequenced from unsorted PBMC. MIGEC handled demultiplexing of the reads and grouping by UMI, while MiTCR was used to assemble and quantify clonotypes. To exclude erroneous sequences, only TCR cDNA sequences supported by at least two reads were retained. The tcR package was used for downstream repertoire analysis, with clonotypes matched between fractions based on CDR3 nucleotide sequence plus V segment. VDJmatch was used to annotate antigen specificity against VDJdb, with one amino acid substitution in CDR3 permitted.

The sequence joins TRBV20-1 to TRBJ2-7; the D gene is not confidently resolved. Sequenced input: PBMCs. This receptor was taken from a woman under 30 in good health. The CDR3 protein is CSAAKGAYEQYF. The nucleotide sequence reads TGCAGTGCTGCAAAGGGTGCCTACGAGCAGTACTTC.